This paragraph covers one T cell receptor beta chain sequence. Its antigen is undetermined. Deletions cut 5 bases from V and 4 bases from J, with 17 bases between. Germline values: CDR1 LNHDA, CDR2 SQIVND (reference sequence). The CDR3 contains 15 residues. Vbeta (60) and Jbeta (13) primers were used in the PCR. The assay was immunoSEQ multiplex PCR, and TCRdb's table has in-frame clones only and misses some. The data hold 63,000 or so clones, with 80% observed a single time. The data were obtained in a study of cytomegalovirus exposure and HLA in healthy donors. Study-wide results and caveats: A later analysis appeared to link common viral pathogens to several of the most significant clusters. According to the study, about 180 TCR beta chains were cytomegalovirus-associated. V- and J-gene trimming of TCR beta was linked (in a later analysis) to a missense DCLRE1C variant. Immune exposure information available was restricted to CMV serostatus.

The receptor was isolated from a woman between 25 and 40 years old in good health and CMV-seronegative. Sequencing was performed on PBMCs. The chain couples TRBV19 to TRBJ1-2; the D is unclear. The CDR3 nucleotides are TGTGCCAGTAGTCCTGCGGGAGACATAGGCTATGGCTACACCTTC. Amino acids: CASSPAGDIGYGYTF.